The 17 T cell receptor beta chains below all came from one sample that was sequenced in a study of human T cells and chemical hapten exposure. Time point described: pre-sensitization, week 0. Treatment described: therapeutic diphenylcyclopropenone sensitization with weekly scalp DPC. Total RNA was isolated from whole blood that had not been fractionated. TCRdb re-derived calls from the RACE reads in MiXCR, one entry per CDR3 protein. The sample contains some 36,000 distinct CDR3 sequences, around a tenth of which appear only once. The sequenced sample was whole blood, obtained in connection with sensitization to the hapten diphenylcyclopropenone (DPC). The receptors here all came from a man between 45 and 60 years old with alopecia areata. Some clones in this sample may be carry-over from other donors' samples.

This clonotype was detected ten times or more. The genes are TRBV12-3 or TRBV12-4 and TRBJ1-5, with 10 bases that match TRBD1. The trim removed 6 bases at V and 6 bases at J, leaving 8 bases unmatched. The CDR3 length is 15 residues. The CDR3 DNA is TGTGCCAGCAGAAAGACAGGGGGCCGTAGTCAGCCCCAGCATTTT. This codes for CASRKTGGRSQPQHF.

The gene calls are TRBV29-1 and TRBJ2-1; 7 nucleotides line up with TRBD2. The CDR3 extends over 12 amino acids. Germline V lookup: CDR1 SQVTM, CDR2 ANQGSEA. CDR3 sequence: CSVSWGGNEQFF. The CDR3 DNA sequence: TGCAGTGTGAGCTGGGGGGGCAATGAGCAGTTCTTC.

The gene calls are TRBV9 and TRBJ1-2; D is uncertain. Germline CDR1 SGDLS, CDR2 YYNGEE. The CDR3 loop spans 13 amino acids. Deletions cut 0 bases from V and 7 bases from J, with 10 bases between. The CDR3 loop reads CASSVGGYGGYTF. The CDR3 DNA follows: TGTGCCAGCAGCGTAGGTGGCTACGGTGGCTACACCTTC.

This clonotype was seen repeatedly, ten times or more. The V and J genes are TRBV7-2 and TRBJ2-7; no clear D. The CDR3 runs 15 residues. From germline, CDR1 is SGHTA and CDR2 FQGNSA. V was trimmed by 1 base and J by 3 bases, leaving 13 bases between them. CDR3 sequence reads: CASSLGIWQNYEQYF. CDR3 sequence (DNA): TGTGCCAGCAGCTTAGGTATTTGGCAGAACTACGAGCAGTACTTC.

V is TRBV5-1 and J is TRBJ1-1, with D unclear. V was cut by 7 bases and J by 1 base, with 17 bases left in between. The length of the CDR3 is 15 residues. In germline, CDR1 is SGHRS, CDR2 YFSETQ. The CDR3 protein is CASRLDGQPNTEAFF. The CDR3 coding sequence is TGCGCCAGCCGTCTTGATGGGCAGCCGAACACTGAAGCTTTCTTT.

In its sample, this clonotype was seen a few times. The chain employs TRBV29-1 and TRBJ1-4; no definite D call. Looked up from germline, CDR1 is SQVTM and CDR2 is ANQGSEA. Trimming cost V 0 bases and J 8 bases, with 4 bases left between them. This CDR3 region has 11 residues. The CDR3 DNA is TGCAGCGTTGAAGATTACGAAAAACTGTTTTTT. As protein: CSVEDYEKLFF.

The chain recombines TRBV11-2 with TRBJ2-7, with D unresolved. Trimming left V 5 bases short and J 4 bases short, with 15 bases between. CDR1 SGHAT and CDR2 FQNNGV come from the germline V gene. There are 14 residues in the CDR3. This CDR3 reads CASSPQDGKYEQYF. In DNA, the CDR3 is TGTGCCAGCAGCCCCCAGGACGGAAAATACGAGCAGTACTTC.

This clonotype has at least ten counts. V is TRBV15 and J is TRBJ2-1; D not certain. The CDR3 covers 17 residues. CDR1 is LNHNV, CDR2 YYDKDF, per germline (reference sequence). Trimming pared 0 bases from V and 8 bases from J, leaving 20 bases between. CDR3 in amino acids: CATSRDGSPHNPHEQFF. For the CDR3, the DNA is TGTGCCACCAGCAGAGATGGAAGTCCTCATAATCCTCATGAGCAGTTCTTC.

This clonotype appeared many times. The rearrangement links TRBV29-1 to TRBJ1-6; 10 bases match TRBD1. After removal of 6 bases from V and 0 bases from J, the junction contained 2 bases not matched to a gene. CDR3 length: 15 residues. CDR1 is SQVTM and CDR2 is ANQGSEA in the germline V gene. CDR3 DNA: TGCAGCGTCCGGACAGGGGGCTCCTATAATTCACCCCTCCACTTT. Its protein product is CSVRTGGSYNSPLHF.

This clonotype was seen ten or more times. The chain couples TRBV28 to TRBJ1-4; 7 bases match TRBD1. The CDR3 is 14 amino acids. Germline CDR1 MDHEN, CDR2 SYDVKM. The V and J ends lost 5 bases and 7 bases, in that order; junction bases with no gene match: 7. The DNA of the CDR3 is TGTGCCAGCAGTCAACAGGGGATGGCTGAAAAACTGTTTTTT. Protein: CASSQQGMAEKLFF.

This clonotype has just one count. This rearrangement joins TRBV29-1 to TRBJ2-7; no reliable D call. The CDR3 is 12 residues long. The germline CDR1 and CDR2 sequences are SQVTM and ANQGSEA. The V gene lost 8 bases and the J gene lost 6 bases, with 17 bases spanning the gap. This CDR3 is CSPLGPKGEQYF. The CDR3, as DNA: TGCAGCCCGTTAGGGCCGAAAGGCGAGCAGTACTTC.

The CDR3 reads CASSETDGYEQYF. CDR3 DNA: TGTGCCAGCAGTGAGACCGACGGCTACGAGCAGTACTTC. J is TRBJ2-7 and V is TRBV3-1, with D unclear. The CDR3 extends over 13 amino acids. V lost 6 bases, J lost 3 bases, and 12 bases lay in between. In germline, CDR1 is LGHDT, CDR2 YNNKEL (reference sequence).

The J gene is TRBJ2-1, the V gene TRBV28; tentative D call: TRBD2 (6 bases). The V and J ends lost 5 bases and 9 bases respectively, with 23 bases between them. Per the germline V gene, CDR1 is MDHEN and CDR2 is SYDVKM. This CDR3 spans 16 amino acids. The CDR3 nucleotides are TGTGCCAGCAGTCGGATCGGGAGCCGAGGTGCTGGTGAGCAGTTCTTC. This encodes CASSRIGSRGAGEQFF.

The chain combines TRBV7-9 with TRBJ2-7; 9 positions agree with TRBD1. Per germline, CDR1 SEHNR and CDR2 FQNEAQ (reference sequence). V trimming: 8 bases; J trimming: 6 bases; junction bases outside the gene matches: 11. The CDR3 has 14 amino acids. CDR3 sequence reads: CASGTGTGLVEQYF. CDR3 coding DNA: TGTGCCAGCGGCACCGGGACAGGGTTGGTCGAGCAGTACTTC.

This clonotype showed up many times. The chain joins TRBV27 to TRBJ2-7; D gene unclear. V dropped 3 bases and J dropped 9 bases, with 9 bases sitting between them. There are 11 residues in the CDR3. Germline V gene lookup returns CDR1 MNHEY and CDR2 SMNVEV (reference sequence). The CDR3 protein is CASSFVAMQYF. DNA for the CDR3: TGTGCCAGCAGTTTTGTAGCCATGCAGTACTTC.

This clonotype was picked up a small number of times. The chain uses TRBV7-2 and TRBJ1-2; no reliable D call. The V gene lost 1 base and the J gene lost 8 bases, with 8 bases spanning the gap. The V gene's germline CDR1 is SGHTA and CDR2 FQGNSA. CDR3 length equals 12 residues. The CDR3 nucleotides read TGTGCCAGCAGCTTAGTTTCGTTCGGCTACACCTTC. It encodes CASSLVSFGYTF. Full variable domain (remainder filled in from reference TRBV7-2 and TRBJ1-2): GAGVSQSPSNKVTEKGKDVELRCDPISGHTALYWYRQSLGQGLEFLIYFQGNSAPDKSGLPSDRFSAERTGGSVSTLTIQRTQQEDSAVYLCASSLVSFGYTFGSGTRLTVV.

DNA of the CDR3: TGTGCCAGCAGATTAAGCGGGCACAGGGGATACAATGAGCAGTTCTTC. Its translation is CASRLSGHRGYNEQFF. The J gene is TRBJ2-1, the V gene TRBV11-2; possible D gene TRBD1, 7 bases. V was trimmed by 6 bases and J by 4 bases, leaving 19 bases between them. The germline CDR1 and CDR2 sequences are SGHAT and FQNNGV. The CDR3 length is 16 residues.